This T cell receptor (beta chain) is from a study of cytomegalovirus exposure and HLA in healthy donors. Study-wide results and caveats: Apart from CMV serostatus, no immune exposure information was available.

Comment on this clone: What it recognizes is unknown.

60 Vbeta and 13 Jbeta primers were used in PCR. The data were produced by immunoSEQ multiplex PCR, yet TCRdb's version contains in-frame clones alone and is incomplete. This table holds more than 150,000 clones, roughly four fifths found once. When sampled, the donors appeared nominally healthy, though they likely had unrecorded immune exposures. This TCR was recovered from a woman aged 18-30 years in good health and CMV-seropositive. Source material: PBMCs.

The CDR3: CASSSDYTEAFF. CDR3 bases: TGTGCCAGCAGCTCGGACTACACTGAAGCTTTCTTT. The V call is TRBV7-9, the J call TRBJ1-1, with D unresolved. There are 12 residues in the CDR3. Trimming pared 4 bases from V and 3 bases from J, leaving 6 bases between. CDR1 SEHNR and CDR2 FQNEAQ come from the germline V gene (reference sequence). The complete variable domain, with remaining parts taken from reference TRBV7-9 and TRBJ1-1, reads DTGVSQNPRHKITKRGQNVTFRCDPISEHNRLYWYRQTLGQGPEFLTYFQNEAQLEKSRLLSDRFSAERPKGSFSTLEIQRTEQGDSAMYLCASSSDYTEAFFGQGTRLTVV.